The next 17 T cell receptor beta chains were all read from a single sample in a study of T cells after yellow fever vaccination. TCRdb re-derived calls from the 5' RACE reads in MiXCR, one entry per CDR3 protein. The table includes 250,000 to 350,000 distinct CDR3 sequences, roughly 7% detected once. The sample in question was PBMCs, obtained about 41 days after the first yellow fever vaccination. All receptors come from a man aged 18 to 29 who received the YFV17D yellow fever vaccine.

The genes are TRBV5-4 and TRBJ2-3, with no clear D. V shed 5 bases and J shed 2 bases, with 12 bases lying between them. There are 14 residues in the CDR3. The V gene's germline CDR1 is SGHNT and CDR2 YYREEE (reference sequence). The CDR3 DNA reads TGTGCCAGCAGGAGTGCGGAAAACACAGATACGCAGTATTTT. Its translation is CASRSAENTDTQYF.

The rearrangement joins TRBV6-5 to TRBJ2-5; 9 nucleotides match TRBD1. The V and J ends lost 1 base and 7 bases, in that order; junction bases with no gene match: 7. The CDR3 has 15 residues. Germline assignment: CDR1 MNHEY and CDR2 SVGAGI. CDR3 loop: CASSYLSGQGVTQYF. CDR3 nucleotide sequence: TGTGCCAGCAGTTACTTGTCGGGACAGGGAGTGACCCAGTACTTC.

The chain uses TRBV7-2 and TRBJ1-5, with D unresolved. Germline CDR1 reads SGHTA; CDR2 reads FQGNSA. The CDR3 is 15 residues long. V dropped 6 bases and J dropped 5 bases, with 17 bases sitting between them. CDR3 amino acids: CASSRNPGTYQPQHF. CDR3 DNA: TGTGCCAGCAGTCGGAATCCGGGAACTTATCAGCCCCAGCATTTT.

V usage is TRBV6-1 and J usage is TRBJ2-7, with D perhaps TRBD2 (6 bases). The CDR3 runs 13 residues. The V end was cut by 1 base, the J end by 8 bases, with 12 bases between. Germline lookup yields CDR1 MNHNS and CDR2 SASEGT. As DNA, the CDR3 is TGTGCCAGCAGTGAAGAGTTCCGGGGGAAGCAGTACTTC. It is translated as CASSEEFRGKQYF.

This clonotype was observed at least ten times. The rearrangement joins TRBV2 to TRBJ2-7, with TRBD2 as a possible D gene (7 bases). Trimming left V 6 bases short and J 3 bases short, with 9 bases between. The CDR3 has 12 residues. Germline loops: CDR1 SNHLY, CDR2 FYNNEI. The DNA of the CDR3 is TGTGCCAGCAGCGGGGGGCTCTACGAGCAGTACTTC. Encoded protein: CASSGGLYEQYF.

Remarks on this clonotype: The germline gene is not matched at one end of the junction; a read error may be the cause. The chain is built from TRBV13 and TRBJ2-7; no firm D call. Germline values: CDR1 PRHDT, CDR2 FYEKMQ (reference sequence). The CDR3 extends over 13 amino acids. CDR3 protein: CARSLKTPYEQYF. The CDR3 DNA follows: TGTGCCAGGAGCTTAAAGACACCCTACGAGCAGTACTTC.

The chain is built from TRBV6-2 or TRBV6-3 and TRBJ2-7; tentative D call: TRBD2 (5 bases). Germline loops: CDR1 MNHEY, CDR2 SVGEGT. The CDR3 loop spans 17 amino acids. Trimming took off 7 bases at V and 2 bases at J, with 24 bases between the two ends. The CDR3 is CASKKMGTRGSAYEQYF. The CDR3 DNA follows: TGTGCCAGCAAAAAGATGGGCACCCGAGGGAGCGCCTACGAGCAGTACTTC.

CDR3 loop: CASSRDYTTGELFF. The CDR3 coding sequence is TGTGCCAGCAGTCGCGACTACACCACCGGGGAGCTGTTTTTT. V and J are TRBV7-2 and TRBJ2-2; D may be TRBD2 (5 bases). Germline lookup yields CDR1 SGHTA and CDR2 FQGNSA. The CDR3 is made up of 14 amino acids. Trimming cost V 6 bases and J 4 bases, with 12 bases left between them.

V gene TRBV10-2 combines with J gene TRBJ1-2; D remains unclear. V was trimmed by 2 bases and J by 6 bases, leaving 16 bases between them. Per germline, CDR1 WSHSY and CDR2 SAAADI. The CDR3 is 15 amino acids. This chain's CDR3 is CASSETQDAWDGYTF. CDR3 DNA: TGCGCCAGCAGTGAGACGCAGGATGCCTGGGATGGCTACACCTTC.

This clonotype was detected only a few times. The chain is built from TRBV11-2 and TRBJ1-1; the match to TRBD1 covers 7 bases. The CDR3 is 14 residues long. Germline loops: CDR1 SGHAT, CDR2 FQNNGV. V lost 5 bases and J lost 3; bases outside the gene matches: 6. The CDR3 nucleotides are TGTGCCAGCAGCGCAGGGGGTGTGTACACTGAAGCTTTCTTT. This translates into CASSAGGVYTEAFF.

This clonotype was seen more than once but under ten times. The J gene is TRBJ2-1, the V gene TRBV27; D uncertain. CDR3 length: 14 residues. CDR1 MNHEY and CDR2 SMNVEV come from the germline V gene (reference sequence). The germline V and J ends were trimmed by 9 bases and 5 bases, with 17 bases remaining between them. The chain's CDR3 is CASTRYANDNEQFF. The DNA of the CDR3 is TGTGCCAGTACTCGATACGCCAACGACAATGAGCAGTTCTTC.

This clonotype was seen more than once but under ten times. This chain joins TRBV4-1 and TRBJ2-2; 7 bases are shared with TRBD1. The CDR3 length is 16 residues. V lost 7 bases, J lost 1 base, and 9 bases stayed unmatched. CDR1 and CDR2 (germline): MGHRA, YSYEKL. The CDR3 sequence is CASTLTGKVNTGELFF. The CDR3 nucleotides are TGCGCCAGCACCTTGACAGGGAAGGTGAACACCGGGGAGCTGTTTTTT.

The chain uses TRBV7-2 and TRBJ1-2; weak D call: TRBD1 (6 bases). Germline CDR1 reads SGHTA; CDR2 reads FQGNSA. The germline V and J ends were trimmed by 0 bases and 8 bases, with 10 bases remaining between them. The CDR3 sequence is 13 residues long. The CDR3, as DNA: TGTGCCAGCAGCTTAGCGGGAGGGGGAGGCTACACCTTC. Its protein product is CASSLAGGGGYTF.

This clonotype was seen many times. V and J are TRBV5-1 and TRBJ2-7, with TRBD2 identical over 9 bases. CDR1 SGHRS and CDR2 YFSETQ come from the germline V gene. The V segment lost 7 bases and the J segment 0 bases; nucleotides outside the gene matches: 5. The CDR3 is 14 amino acids. This chain's CDR3 is CASGQTSGSYEQYF. CDR3 nucleotides: TGCGCCAGCGGCCAGACTAGCGGCTCCTACGAGCAGTACTTC.

This clonotype was observed a few times. The chain links TRBV12-3 or TRBV12-4 to TRBJ1-1; no clear D. V lost 2 bases and J 9 bases, leaving 7 bases between the germline ends. This CDR3 has 11 amino acids. The CDR3 loop reads CASSLIRKAFF. CDR3 DNA: TGTGCCAGCAGTTTAATAAGGAAAGCTTTCTTT.

V is TRBV7-2 and J is TRBJ1-1; possible D gene TRBD1, 5 bases. The CDR3 loop spans 15 amino acids. The germline V gene has CDR1 SGHTA and CDR2 FQGNSA. V lost 5 bases and J 7 bases, leaving 20 bases between the germline ends. The chain's CDR3 is CASSLNPGLAFEAFF. In DNA, the CDR3 is TGTGCCAGCAGCCTAAATCCGGGACTGGCTTTTGAAGCTTTCTTT. The full variable domain, completed using reference TRBV7-2 and TRBJ1-1, is GAGVSQSPSNKVTEKGKDVELRCDPISGHTALYWYRQSLGQGLEFLIYFQGNSAPDKSGLPSDRFSAERTGGSVSTLTIQRTQQEDSAVYLCASSLNPGLAFEAFFGQGTRLTVV.

This clonotype has more than one count but fewer than ten. The chain joins TRBV7-2 to TRBJ2-7; the match to TRBD2 covers 9 bases. In germline, CDR1 is SGHTA, CDR2 FQGNSA. The CDR3 totals 14 residues. Trimming removed 5 bases from V and 4 bases from J; junction bases left unmatched: 6. The CDR3, as DNA: TGTGCCAGCAGCATCCCGGGACTAGCATACGAGCAGTACTTC. This encodes CASSIPGLAYEQYF.